Presented here are 5 T cell receptor beta chains from one specimen sequenced in a study of cytomegalovirus exposure and HLA in healthy donors. TCRdb keeps only in-frame clones here, not all; method: immunoSEQ multiplex PCR. The sample lists 90,000 to 110,000 clones; roughly 86% were seen once. Material: PBMCs. These receptors originate from a young woman in good health and CMV-seronegative.

This rearrangement joins TRBV27 to TRBJ1-1; D not resolved. Germline-derived CDR1 and CDR2 are MNHEY and SMNVEV (reference sequence). The CDR3 extends over 15 amino acids. Trimming pared 5 bases from V and 4 bases from J, leaving 17 bases between. The CDR3 region is CASSKGRGVGTEAFF. Written as DNA, the CDR3 is TGTGCCAGCAGTAAAGGCCGGGGTGTAGGCACTGAAGCTTTCTTT.

This chain uses TRBV29-1 with TRBJ2-5; D uncertain. V dropped 3 bases and J dropped 0 bases, with 5 bases sitting between them. CDR3 length equals 12 residues. The germline CDR1 and CDR2 sequences are SQVTM and ANQGSEA. For the CDR3, the DNA is TGCAGCGTTGACTTATACCAAGAGACCCAGTACTTC. This codes for CSVDLYQETQYF.

The chain is built from TRBV7-7 and TRBJ2-2; D might be TRBD1 (6 bases). The V gene's germline CDR1 is SSHAT and CDR2 FNYEAQ (reference sequence). V dropped 5 bases and J dropped 2 bases, with 9 bases sitting between them. The CDR3 contains 14 residues. CDR3 sequence reads: CASSRTDNTGELFF. CDR3 in DNA: TGTGCCAGCAGCCGGACAGATAACACCGGGGAGCTGTTTTTT.

The sample holds one count of this clone. V usage is TRBV10-3 and J usage is TRBJ2-3; D might be TRBD2 (6 bases). The CDR3 runs 15 residues. The germline V gene has CDR1 ENHRY and CDR2 SYGVKD. Trimming shortened V by 2 bases and J by 6 bases, and 15 bases separated the two germline ends. CDR3 sequence reads: CAISEPIRGTDTQYF. CDR3 coding DNA: TGTGCCATCAGTGAGCCCATCCGGGGGACGGATACGCAGTATTTT.

V and J are TRBV7-9 and TRBJ2-5, with 7 nucleotides matching TRBD2. The CDR3 totals 13 residues. The germline V gene has CDR1 SEHNR and CDR2 FQNEAQ (reference sequence). J gave up 3 bases and V 6 bases, and 4 bases lay outside the gene matches. As DNA, the CDR3 is TGTGCCAGCAGTGGGCGGGGGAAAGAGACCCAGTACTTC. Encoded protein: CASSGRGKETQYF.